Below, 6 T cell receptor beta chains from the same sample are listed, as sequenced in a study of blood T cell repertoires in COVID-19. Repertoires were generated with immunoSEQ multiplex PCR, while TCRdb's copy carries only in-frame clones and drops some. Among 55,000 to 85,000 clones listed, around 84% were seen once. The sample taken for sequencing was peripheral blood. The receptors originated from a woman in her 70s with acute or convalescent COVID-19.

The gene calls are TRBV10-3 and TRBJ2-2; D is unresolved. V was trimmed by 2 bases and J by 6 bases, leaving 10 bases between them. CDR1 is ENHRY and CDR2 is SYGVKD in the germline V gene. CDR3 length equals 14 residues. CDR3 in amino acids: CAISEDTQAGELFF. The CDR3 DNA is TGTGCCATCAGTGAGGACACCCAAGCCGGGGAGCTGTTTTTT.

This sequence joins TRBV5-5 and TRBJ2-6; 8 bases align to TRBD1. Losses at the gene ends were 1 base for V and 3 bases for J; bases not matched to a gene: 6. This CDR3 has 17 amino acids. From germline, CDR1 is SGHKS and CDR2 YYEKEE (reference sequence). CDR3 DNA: TGTGCCAGCAGCTTGCGGGGACAGGCCTTTGGGGCCAACGTCCTGACTTTC. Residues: CASSLRGQAFGANVLTF.

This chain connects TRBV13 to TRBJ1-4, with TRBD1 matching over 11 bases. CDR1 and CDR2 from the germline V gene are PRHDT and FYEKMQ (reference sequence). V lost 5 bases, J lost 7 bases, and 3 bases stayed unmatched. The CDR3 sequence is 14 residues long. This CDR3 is CASSRDRGFEKLFF. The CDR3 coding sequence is TGTGCCAGCAGCAGGGACAGGGGGTTTGAAAAACTGTTTTTT.

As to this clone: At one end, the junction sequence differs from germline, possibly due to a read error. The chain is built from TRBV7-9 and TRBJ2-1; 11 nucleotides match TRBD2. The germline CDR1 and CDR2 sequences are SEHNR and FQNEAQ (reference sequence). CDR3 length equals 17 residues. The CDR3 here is CASSVASGTSGINEQFF. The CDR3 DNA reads TGTGCCAGCAGCGTAGCGTCCGGGACTAGCGGAATAAATGAGCAGTTCTTC.

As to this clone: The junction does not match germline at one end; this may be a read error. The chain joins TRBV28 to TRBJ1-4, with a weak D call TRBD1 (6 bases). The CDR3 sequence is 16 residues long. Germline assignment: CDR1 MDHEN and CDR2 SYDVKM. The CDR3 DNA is TGTGCCAGCACTTTAACCGGGACACTGACTAATGAAAAACTGTTTTTT. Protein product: CASTLTGTLTNEKLFF.

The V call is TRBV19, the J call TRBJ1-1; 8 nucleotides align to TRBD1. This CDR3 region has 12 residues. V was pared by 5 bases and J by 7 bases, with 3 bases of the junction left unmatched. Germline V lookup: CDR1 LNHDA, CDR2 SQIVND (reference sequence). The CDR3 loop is CASSFDRGEAFF. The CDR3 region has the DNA TGTGCCAGTAGTTTTGACAGGGGTGAAGCTTTCTTT.